The rows below give T cell receptor beta chains drawn from one sample of a study of neurological immune-mediated disorders. TCRdb reanalysed the 5' RACE reads using MiXCR and keeps one entry per CDR3 protein. The data hold about 22,000 distinct CDR3 sequences, with 10% observed a single time. Specimen: PBMCs. These receptors were collected from a woman aged 55-69 years with HTLV-1-associated myelopathy (HAM/TSP). Both conserved end residues are part of each CDR3. The D gene is left open where the match is weak. Only part of the rows carry a size: once, few, many, or a class if the clone is expanded.

NA,many,15,TRBJ2-2,TRBV5-1,TGCGCCAGCAGCCTTACGGGACTCGGGACCGGGGAGCTGTTTTTT,CASSLTGLGTGELFF
NA,many,12,TRBJ1-1,TRBV4-2,TGTGCCAGCAGCCCCGACTACACTGAAGCTTTCTTT,CASSPDYTEAFF
NA,many,16,TRBJ2-1,TRBV11-2,TGTGCCAGCAGCCCGTCGGCGGGACGGGGTTACAATGAGCAGTTCTTC,CASSPSAGRGYNEQFF
NA,NA,16,TRBJ2-7,TRBV20-1,TGCAGTGTATTTGTGTTCGGCAGGGGCGATTCCTACGAGCAGTACTTC,CSVFVFGRGDSYEQYF
NA,many,13,TRBJ1-2,TRBV7-2,TGTGCCAGCAGCTTAGCAGATATTGGTGGCTACACCTTC,CASSLADIGGYTF
TRBD1,many,16,TRBJ1-5,TRBV6-1,TGTGCCAGCCGGGCGGGGTGGGGCAGGGGGAATCAGCCCCAGCATTTT,CASRAGWGRGNQPQHF
TRBD1,many,16,TRBJ1-2,TRBV4-1,TGCGCCAGCAGCTTGCCGGGACAGATAATTCGCTATGGCTACACCTTC,CASSLPGQIIRYGYTF
NA,many,15,TRBJ1-1,TRBV19,TGTGCCAGTAGTATTTTTGGTATGGTGAACACTGAAGCTTTCTTT,CASSIFGMVNTEAFF
NA,NA,16,TRBJ2-1,TRBV3-1,TGTGCAAGCAGCCAAGGTAGCGGAGCCTCCTACAATGAGAAGTTCTTC,CASSQGSGASYNEKFF
NA,once,13,TRBJ1-5,TRBV12-3/TRBV12-4,TGTGCCAGCAGTTTTGGGCGGCATCAGCCCCAGCATTTT,CASSFGRHQPQHF
NA,many,15,TRBJ2-7,TRBV7-6,TGTGCCAGCAGCTTAGGGGGGGAAGTTATCTACGAGCAGTACTTC,CASSLGGEVIYEQYF
NA,many,15,TRBJ1-5,TRBV20-1,TGCAGTGCAAAAACGGGGGGAATCGGCAATCAGCCCCAGCATTTT,CSAKTGGIGNQPQHF